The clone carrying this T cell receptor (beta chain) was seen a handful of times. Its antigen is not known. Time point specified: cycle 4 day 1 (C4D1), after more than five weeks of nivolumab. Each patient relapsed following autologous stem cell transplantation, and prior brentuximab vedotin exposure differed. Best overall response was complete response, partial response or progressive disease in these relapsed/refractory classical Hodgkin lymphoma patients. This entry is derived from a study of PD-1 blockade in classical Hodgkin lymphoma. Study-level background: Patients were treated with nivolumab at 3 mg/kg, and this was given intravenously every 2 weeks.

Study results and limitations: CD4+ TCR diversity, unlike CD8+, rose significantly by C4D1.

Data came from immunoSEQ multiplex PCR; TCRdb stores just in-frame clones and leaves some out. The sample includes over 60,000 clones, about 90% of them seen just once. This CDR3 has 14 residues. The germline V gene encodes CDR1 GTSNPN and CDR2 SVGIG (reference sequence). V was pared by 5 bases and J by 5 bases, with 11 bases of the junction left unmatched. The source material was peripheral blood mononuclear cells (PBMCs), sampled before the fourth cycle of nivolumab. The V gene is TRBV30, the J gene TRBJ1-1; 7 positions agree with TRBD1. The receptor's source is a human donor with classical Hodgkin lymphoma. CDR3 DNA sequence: TGTGCCTGGGGTCTCCCGAGACAGGGAACTGAAGCTTTCTTT. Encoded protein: CAWGLPRQGTEAFF.